One sample yielded the 28 T cell receptor beta chains listed below, sequenced in a study of shared clonotypes between healthy human individuals. The repertoire was sequenced with immunoSEQ multiplex PCR; TCRdb's copy has only in-frame clones and lacks some. The sample shows about 640,000 clones, about three quarters of them seen only once. The sample taken for sequencing was memory CD4+ T cells sorted from blood. Documented subset: CD45RA-negative fraction. These receptor sequences come from a woman in her 30s in good health.

This clone appeared a single time. V gene TRBV4-1 combines with J gene TRBJ1-2; 7 bases are a match to TRBD1. CDR1 MGHRA and CDR2 YSYEKL come from the germline V gene. The CDR3 totals 15 residues. Losses at the gene ends were 1 base for V and 3 bases for J; bases not matched to a gene: 5. In DNA form, the CDR3 reads TGCGCCAGCAGCCAAGTAGTCGGACAGGACTATGGCTACACCTTC. It translates to CASSQVVGQDYGYTF.

This clone has ten or more counts. The chain carries TRBV4-1 and TRBJ2-2, with 9 bases fitting TRBD2. The germline V gene has CDR1 MGHRA and CDR2 YSYEKL. This CDR3 is 15 amino acids long. The trim removed 3 bases at V and 3 bases at J, leaving 2 bases unmatched. Here the CDR3 DNA reads TGCGCCAGCAGCCAGGCGGGAGGGCACACCGGGGAGCTGTTTTTT. This translates into CASSQAGGHTGELFF.

The chain uses TRBV18 and TRBJ2-3, with TRBD2 as a possible D gene (6 bases). V lost 4 bases to trimming and J lost 4 bases, with 15 bases between them. This CDR3 has 15 amino acids. The V gene's germline CDR1 is KGHSH and CDR2 LQKENI. CDR3 region: CASSRVAEGADTQYF. For the CDR3, the DNA is TGTGCCAGCTCACGGGTAGCGGAAGGGGCAGATACGCAGTATTTT.

This clone showed up just a few times. The chain recombines TRBV19 with TRBJ1-3; D is undetermined. The V gene's germline CDR1 is LNHDA and CDR2 SQIVND (reference sequence). Trimming pared 10 bases from V and 0 bases from J, leaving 10 bases between. The CDR3 is 13 residues long. The CDR3 nucleotides are TGTGCCACTCGACTGAGCTCTGGAAACACCATATATTTT. The encoded protein is CATRLSSGNTIYF.

Concerning this clone: Other DNA sequences in this specimen translate into the identical CDR3. The gene calls are TRBV7-2 and TRBJ2-1; unclear D gene. This CDR3 has 14 amino acids. The V end lost 1 base, the J end lost 3 bases, and 7 bases lay between the germline ends. The germline gives CDR1 SGHTA, CDR2 FQGNSA. The CDR3 reads CASSLGGGYNEQFF. The CDR3 DNA follows: TGTGCCAGCAGCTTAGGCGGTGGCTACAATGAGCAGTTCTTC.

This clone has a handful of counts. The rearrangement joins TRBV7-2 to TRBJ1-2, with 8 bases aligning to TRBD1. With V trimmed by 4 bases and J by 4 bases, 5 bases remained unmatched. CDR3 length: 14 amino acids. CDR1 SGHTA and CDR2 FQGNSA come from the germline V gene. The CDR3, as DNA: TGTGCCAGCAGCTCCAGGGGGCCCCGCTATGGCTACACCTTC. It encodes CASSSRGPRYGYTF.

V gene TRBV28 combines with J gene TRBJ2-7; TRBD2 agrees at 8 bases. Germline V gene sequence: CDR1 MDHEN, CDR2 SYDVKM. After removal of 8 bases from V and 2 bases from J, the junction contained 8 bases not matched to a gene. The CDR3 has 14 residues. This CDR3 reads CASRVVGRAYEQYF. The CDR3 coding sequence is TGTGCCAGCCGCGTTGTCGGGAGGGCCTACGAGCAGTACTTC.

This chain connects TRBV28 to TRBJ2-7, with TRBD2 matching 8 bases. The CDR3 totals 14 residues. V was pared by 6 bases and J by 3 bases, with 7 bases of the junction left unmatched. Germline lookup yields CDR1 MDHEN and CDR2 SYDVKM. This CDR3 is CASRRRGEGYEQYF. The DNA for the CDR3 is TGTGCCAGCAGGAGGCGGGGGGAAGGCTACGAGCAGTACTTC.

The chain joins TRBV5-4 to TRBJ2-7, with unresolved D. Trimming shortened V by 5 bases and J by 0 bases, and 18 bases separated the two germline ends. The CDR3 covers 16 residues. From germline, CDR1 is SGHNT and CDR2 YYREEE (reference sequence). For the CDR3, the DNA is TGTGCCAGCAGTAAATCAACGAGTTTGAGCTCCTACGAGCAGTACTTC. Its protein is CASSKSTSLSSYEQYF.

Remarks on this clone: It differs at one base from a far larger clone, so likely a read error. This chain uses TRBV13 with TRBJ2-7, with 7 positions matching TRBD1. There are 12 residues in the CDR3. The trim removed 4 bases at V and 5 bases at J, leaving 2 bases unmatched. Germline V CDR1 and CDR2: PRHDT, FYEKMQ (reference sequence). CDR3 sequence: CASSSTGNEQYF. The DNA of the CDR3 is TGTGCCAGCAGCTCGACAGGGAACGAGCAGTACTTC.

The V gene is TRBV15, the J gene TRBJ2-1; no clear D gene. The CDR3 has 15 residues. The germline CDR1 and CDR2 sequences are LNHNV and YYDKDF (reference sequence). V was pared by 4 bases and J by 3 bases, with 13 bases between. CDR3 residues: CATSNRALGYNEQFF. The CDR3 bases are TGTGCCACCAGCAACCGGGCTCTGGGCTACAATGAGCAGTTCTTC.

The sample holds one count of this clone. This chain joins TRBV7-9 and TRBJ2-7; a possible D gene is TRBD2 (5 bases). The CDR3 loop spans 14 amino acids. V lost 3 bases to trimming and J lost 3 bases, with 12 bases between them. CDR1 SEHNR and CDR2 FQNEAQ come from the germline V gene (reference sequence). The CDR3 loop reads CASSFGGRSYEQYF. For the CDR3, the DNA is TGTGCCAGCAGCTTTGGCGGGCGTAGCTACGAGCAGTACTTC. The full variable domain, rest sourced from reference TRBV7-9 and TRBJ2-7, is DTGVSQNPRHKITKRGQNVTFRCDPISEHNRLYWYRQTLGQGPEFLTYFQNEAQLEKSRLLSDRFSAERPKGSFSTLEIQRTEQGDSAMYLCASSFGGRSYEQYFGPGTRLTVT.

The count of this clone is one. The gene calls are TRBV2 and TRBJ1-2, with D possibly being TRBD1 (6 bases). Germline V CDR1 and CDR2: SNHLY, FYNNEI. CDR3 length: 13 residues. The V end lost 6 bases, the J end lost 5 bases, and 13 bases lay between the germline ends. Here the CDR3 reads CASRGTGRYGYTF. CDR3 bases: TGTGCCAGCAGGGGCACAGGGAGGTATGGCTACACCTTC. The complete variable domain, with remaining parts taken from reference TRBV2 and TRBJ1-2, reads EPEVTQTPSHQVTQMGQEVILRCVPISNHLYFYWYRQILGQKVEFLVSFYNNEISEKSEIFDDQFSVERPDGSNFTLKIRSTKLEDSAMYFCASRGTGRYGYTFGSGTRLTVV.

The V gene is TRBV4-1, the J gene TRBJ2-2; no clear D. This CDR3 is built from 18 residues. V shed 4 bases and J shed 3 bases, with 21 bases lying between them. Per germline, CDR1 MGHRA and CDR2 YSYEKL. CDR3 in amino acids: CASSRLPSTSVDTGELFF. In DNA, the CDR3 is TGCGCCAGCAGCCGATTACCATCGACCTCTGTGGACACCGGGGAGCTGTTTTTT.

There are a few counts of this clone. V is TRBV29-1 and J is TRBJ2-5; no firm D call. Germline V gene data show CDR1 as SQVTM and CDR2 as ANQGSEA. CDR3 length: 11 amino acids. V lost 3 bases and J 7 bases, leaving 9 bases between the germline ends. The CDR3: CSVDGSGTQYF. CDR3 coding DNA: TGCAGCGTTGATGGCTCAGGGACCCAGTACTTC. Combining the CDR3 with reference TRBV29-1 and TRBJ2-5 gives the whole variable domain SAVISQKPSRDICQRGTSLTIQCQVDSQVTMMFWYRQQPGQSLTLIATANQGSEATYESGFVIDKFPISRPNLTFSTLTVSNMSPEDSSIYLCSVDGSGTQYFGPGTRLLVL.

V usage is TRBV30 and J usage is TRBJ1-3; D perhaps matches TRBD1 (6 bases). Trimming took off 0 bases at V and 0 bases at J, with 18 bases between the two ends. From germline, CDR1 is GTSNPN and CDR2 SVGIG (reference sequence). The CDR3 runs to 18 residues. The CDR3 DNA reads TGTGCCTGGAGTGTAATGTACAGGGAGCCCCTCTCTGGAAACACCATATATTTT. Amino acid sequence: CAWSVMYREPLSGNTIYF.

The CDR3 sequence is CASSIRGAERGYTF. CDR3 sequence (DNA): TGTGCCAGTAGTATCCGAGGGGCAGAGAGGGGCTACACCTTC. The chain has TRBV19 and TRBJ1-2, with D tentatively TRBD1 (5 bases). Trimming pared 3 bases from V and 8 bases from J, leaving 16 bases between. CDR1 is LNHDA and CDR2 is SQIVND in the germline V gene (reference sequence). The CDR3 is 14 amino acids.

This clone appeared once. The chain recombines TRBV6-1 with TRBJ2-7; TRBD1 aligns across 10 bases. Germline CDR1 reads MNHNS; CDR2 reads SASEGT. With V trimmed by 6 bases and J by 2 bases, 7 bases remained unmatched. This CDR3 region has 15 residues. In nucleotides, the CDR3 is TGTGCCAGCAGGACGGGACAGGGGTCGGCCTACGAGCAGTACTTC. It specifies CASRTGQGSAYEQYF.

Only one count was recorded for this clone. J is TRBJ2-3 and V is TRBV18, with 9 bases aligning to TRBD2. Losses at the gene ends were 4 bases for V and 5 bases for J; bases not matched to a gene: 10. The CDR3 is made up of 16 amino acids. Germline V lookup: CDR1 KGHSH, CDR2 LQKENI. CDR3 sequence reads: CASSLGGRAYQDTQYF. The CDR3 region has the DNA TGTGCCAGCTCACTGGGCGGGAGGGCCTACCAAGATACGCAGTATTTT.

Points on this clone: The junction does not match germline at one end; this may be a read error. The chain links TRBV18 to TRBJ2-7; 14 bases match TRBD2. Germline CDR1 reads KGHSH; CDR2 reads LQKENI. The CDR3 consists of 13 residues. The CDR3 loop is CASSPPGLAGENF. In DNA form, the CDR3 reads TGTGCCAGCTCACCACCGGGACTAGCGGGAGAGAACTTC.

Only a few counts were recorded for this clone. The V and J genes are TRBV6-4 and TRBJ2-3, with 10 nucleotides matching TRBD2. Trimming removed 6 bases from V and 0 bases from J; junction bases left unmatched: 3. CDR3 length equals 15 residues. CDR1 and CDR2 from the germline V gene are MRHNA and SNTAGT. The CDR3 reads CASSMTSGSTDTQYF. The CDR3 region has the DNA TGTGCCAGCAGCATGACTAGCGGGAGCACAGATACGCAGTATTTT.

The CDR3 protein is CASSVARDIEQFF. The CDR3 nucleotides read TGTGCCAGCAGTGTTGCGCGGGATATTGAGCAGTTCTTC. This sequence joins TRBV6-5 and TRBJ2-1; possibly TRBD2 for D (6 bases). Trimming pared 5 bases from V and 9 bases from J, leaving 14 bases between. The CDR3 has 13 amino acids. Germline CDR1 MNHEY, CDR2 SVGAGI.

The chain is built from TRBV7-2 and TRBJ2-7, with TRBD2 identical over 7 bases. Germline V gene sequence: CDR1 SGHTA, CDR2 FQGNSA. CDR3 length equals 15 residues. J was trimmed by 2 bases and V by 1 base; bases with no gene match: 5. Here the CDR3 reads CASSLVAGATYEQYF. The CDR3 region has the DNA TGTGCCAGCAGCTTAGTAGCGGGCGCTACCTACGAGCAGTACTTC.

The chain carries TRBV15 and TRBJ2-7; 9 bases match TRBD2. Germline CDR1 reads LNHNV; CDR2 reads YYDKDF (reference sequence). The CDR3 is made up of 14 amino acids. After removal of 5 bases from V and 7 bases from J, the junction contained 9 bases not matched to a gene. The chain's CDR3 is CATSGGRAPWEQYF. As DNA, the CDR3 is TGTGCCACCAGCGGCGGGAGGGCCCCCTGGGAGCAGTACTTC.

This clone was seen once. The chain carries TRBV29-1 and TRBJ2-4, with 16 bases identical to TRBD2. The V gene's germline CDR1 is SQVTM and CDR2 ANQGSEA. CDR3 length: 18 amino acids. Trimming cost V 6 bases and J 1 base; bases outside gene matches: 9. For the CDR3, the DNA is TGCAGCGTCGCCGCCGGGACTAGCGGGAGGGCCGCCAAAAACATTCAGTACTTC. Amino acids: CSVAAGTSGRAAKNIQYF.

This clone came up a few times. The J gene is TRBJ1-4, the V gene TRBV6-1; the D is unclear. Germline CDR1 reads MNHNS; CDR2 reads SASEGT. The CDR3 spans 13 residues. V was clipped by 8 bases and J by 3 bases, with 10 bases between them. The CDR3 loop reads CASGRLANEKLFF. The CDR3 DNA reads TGTGCCAGCGGACGTTTAGCTAATGAAAAACTGTTTTTT.

As concerns this clone: This may come from a read error, since a much larger clone is one base off. This chain joins TRBV6-5 and TRBJ2-7; TRBD1 matches at 9 bases. Germline V gives CDR1 MNHEY, CDR2 SVGAGI. This CDR3 has 14 residues. Trimming cost V 6 bases and J 3 bases; bases outside gene matches: 6. Written as DNA, the CDR3 is TGTGCCAGCAGGACCGGGACAGGGTACTACGAGCAGTACTTC. As protein: CASRTGTGYYEQYF.

The chain is built from TRBV6-1 and TRBJ2-7; TRBD1 matches at 7 bases. After removal of 5 bases from V and 4 bases from J, the junction contained 14 bases not matched to a gene. Germline V gene data show CDR1 as MNHNS and CDR2 as SASEGT. The CDR3 sequence is 16 residues long. The CDR3 is CASSQGPGGPPYEQYF. CDR3 in DNA: TGTGCCAGCAGTCAAGGGCCAGGGGGACCTCCTTACGAGCAGTACTTC.